One and the same sample provided the 2 T cell receptor beta chains below, sequenced in a study of early T cells in non-severe SARS-CoV-2 infection. TCRdb re-derived calls from the 5' RACE reads in MiXCR, one entry per CDR3 protein. The sample has about 94,000 distinct CDR3 sequences, approximately 13% seen once; the top ten hold under 2.5%. The material sequenced was whole blood. Receptors originate from an adult who was a healthcare worker with PCR-confirmed SARS-CoV-2 infection or an uninfected control (not recorded which).

The table lists this clonotype with many counts. The CDR3 DNA is TGTGCCAGCTCACCCGGGGGTACAGGGGAAAAACTGTTTTTT. It is translated as CASSPGGTGEKLFF. The chain employs TRBV18 and TRBJ1-4; possibly TRBD1 for D (6 bases). CDR1 and CDR2 (germline): KGHSH, LQKENI. The CDR3 spans 14 residues. Between the trimmed V and J ends, which lost 3 bases and 8 bases, there was a span of 13 bases.

This clonotype was found many times. The gene calls are TRBV15 and TRBJ2-5, with D perhaps TRBD2 (5 bases). V was cut by 1 base and J by 5 bases, with 11 bases left in between. This CDR3 is built from 14 residues. Germline values: CDR1 LNHNV, CDR2 YYDKDF (reference sequence). CDR3: CATSRAGSLETQYF. The CDR3, as DNA: TGTGCCACCAGCAGAGCGGGGTCCCTGGAGACCCAGTACTTC. Combining the CDR3 with reference TRBV15 and TRBJ2-5 gives the whole variable domain DAMVIQNPRYQVTQFGKPVTLSCSQTLNHNVMYWYQQKSSQAPKLLFHYYDKDFNNEADTPDNFQSRRPNTSFCFLDIRSPGLGDTAMYLCATSRAGSLETQYFGPGTRLLVL.